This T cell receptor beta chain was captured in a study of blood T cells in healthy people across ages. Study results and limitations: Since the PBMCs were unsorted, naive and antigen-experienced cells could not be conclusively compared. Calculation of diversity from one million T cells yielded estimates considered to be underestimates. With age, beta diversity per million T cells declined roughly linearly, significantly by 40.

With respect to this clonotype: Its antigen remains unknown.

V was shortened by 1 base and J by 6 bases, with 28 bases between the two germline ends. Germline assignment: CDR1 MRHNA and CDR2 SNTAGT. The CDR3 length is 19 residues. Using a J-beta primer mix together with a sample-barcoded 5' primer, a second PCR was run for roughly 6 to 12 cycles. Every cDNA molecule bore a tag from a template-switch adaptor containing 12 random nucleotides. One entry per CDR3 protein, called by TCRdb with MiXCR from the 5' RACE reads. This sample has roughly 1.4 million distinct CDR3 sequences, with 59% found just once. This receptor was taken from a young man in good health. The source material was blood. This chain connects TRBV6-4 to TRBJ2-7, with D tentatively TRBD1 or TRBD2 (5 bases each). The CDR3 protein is CASSDLGIREGRRDGEQYF. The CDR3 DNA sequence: TGTGCCAGCAGTGACTTAGGTATCCGAGAGGGGCGCCGGGACGGCGAGCAGTACTTC.